The 5 T cell receptor beta chains reported below all come from one sample, sequenced in a study of cytomegalovirus exposure and HLA in healthy donors. PCR primers comprised 60 Vbeta and 13 Jbeta primers. Sequencing was performed with immunoSEQ multiplex PCR; in TCRdb, only in-frame clones are kept and a portion is missing. The data hold approximately 170,000 clones, with about 65% observed a single time. Material: PBMCs. These receptors were taken from a girl between 10 and 17 years old in good health and CMV-seronegative.

A remark on this clone: The conserved phenylalanine or tryptophan is not found at the CDR3 terminus, so this likely reflects a read error. This sequence joins TRBV29-1 and TRBJ2-3, with D possibly matching TRBD2 (5 bases). The CDR3 runs to 13 residues. V shed 5 bases and J shed 4 bases, with 13 bases lying between them. Germline V gives CDR1 SQVTM, CDR2 ANQGSEA. The CDR3: CSVTYLRADTQYL. CDR3 sequence (DNA): TGCAGCGTTACGTACCTGAGGGCAGATACGCAGTATTTG.

J is TRBJ1-1 and V is TRBV5-1; D remains unclear. Germline CDR1 reads SGHRS; CDR2 reads YFSETQ. The CDR3 totals 15 residues. V lost 4 bases and J 0 bases, leaving 13 bases between the germline ends. CDR3 protein: CASSTGDPMNTEAFF. In DNA form, the CDR3 reads TGCGCCAGCAGCACCGGAGACCCAATGAACACTGAAGCTTTCTTT. The entire variable domain, with the rest obtained from reference TRBV5-1 and TRBJ1-1, is as follows: KAGVTQTPRYLIKTRGQQVTLSCSPISGHRSVSWYQQTPGQGLQFLFEYFSETQRNKGNFPGRFSGRQFSNSRSEMNVSTLELGDSALYLCASSTGDPMNTEAFFGQGTRLTVV.

The chain employs TRBV9 and TRBJ2-4; TRBD2 matches at 7 bases. Germline lookup yields CDR1 SGDLS and CDR2 YYNGEE. This CDR3 has 15 residues. V lost 0 bases, J lost 6 bases, and 6 bases stayed unmatched. CDR3 in DNA: TGTGCCAGCAGCGTAGCTTCTAGCGGAGCAAACATTCAGTACTTC. Residues: CASSVASSGANIQYF.

The V gene is TRBV5-5, the J gene TRBJ2-7, with TRBD2 matching 8 bases. V lost 4 bases to trimming and J lost 6 bases; unmatched junction nucleotides: 3. Germline values: CDR1 SGHKS, CDR2 YYEKEE (reference sequence). The CDR3 has 12 amino acids. The DNA for the CDR3 is TGTGCCAGCAGCCGGGGGGGAGCCGAGCAGTACTTC. This encodes CASSRGGAEQYF.

This clone came up a few times. The chain recombines TRBV29-1 with TRBJ2-3; the D gene is possibly TRBD1 (6 bases). The germline CDR1 and CDR2 sequences are SQVTM and ANQGSEA. The CDR3 runs to 13 residues. Between the trimmed V and J ends, which lost 8 bases and 3 bases, there was a span of 15 bases. Written as DNA, the CDR3 is TGCAGCCTGCTCAGGGGTTCAACAGATACGCAGTATTTT. Residues: CSLLRGSTDTQYF.